This T cell receptor (beta chain) came from a study of Ad26.COV2.S vaccination and SARS-CoV-2 variants. Germline CDR1 reads SGDLS; CDR2 reads YYNGEE. CDR3 size: 15 residues. Deletions cut 0 bases from V and 6 bases from J, with 15 bases between. Treatment defined: roughly 20 received Ad26.COV2.S at low or high dose, single or two shots; roughly five received placebo; per-sample allocation not given. Sampling happened 63 days after the first vaccine or placebo injection. The protocol was immunoSEQ multiplex PCR, while the TCRdb copy is restricted to in-frame clones and leaves out a portion. There are fewer than 500,000 clones in the sample; about 93% occur only once, and more than 10% lies in the top ten.

The specimen was peripheral blood, collected in a trial of Ad26.COV2.S vaccine versus placebo. The sequence derives from a person between 18 and 65 years old who received the Ad26.COV2.S COVID-19 vaccine or a placebo. This rearrangement joins TRBV9 to TRBJ2-5, with a possible D match to TRBD2 (5 bases). In DNA form, the CDR3 reads TGTGCCAGCAGCGTAGCTACGGGCGGGTTAAAGACCCAGTACTTC. Its translation is CASSVATGGLKTQYF. Full variable domain (missing parts from reference TRBV9 and TRBJ2-5): DSGVTQTPKHLITATGQRVTLRCSPRSGDLSVYWYQQSLDQGLQFLIQYYNGEERAKGNILERFSAQQFPDLHSELNLSSLELGDSALYFCASSVATGGLKTQYFGPGTRLLVL.